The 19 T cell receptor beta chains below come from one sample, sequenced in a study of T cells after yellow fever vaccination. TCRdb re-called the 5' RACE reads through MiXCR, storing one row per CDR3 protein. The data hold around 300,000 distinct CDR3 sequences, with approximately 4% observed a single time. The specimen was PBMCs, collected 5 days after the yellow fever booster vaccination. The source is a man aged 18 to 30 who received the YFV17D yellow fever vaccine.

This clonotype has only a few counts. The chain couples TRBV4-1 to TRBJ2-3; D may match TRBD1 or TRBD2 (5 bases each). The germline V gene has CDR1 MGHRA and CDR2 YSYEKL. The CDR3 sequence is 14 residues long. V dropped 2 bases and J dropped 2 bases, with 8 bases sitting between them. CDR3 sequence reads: CASSQQGPTDTQYF. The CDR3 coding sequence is TGCGCCAGCAGCCAACAGGGACCCACAGATACGCAGTATTTT.

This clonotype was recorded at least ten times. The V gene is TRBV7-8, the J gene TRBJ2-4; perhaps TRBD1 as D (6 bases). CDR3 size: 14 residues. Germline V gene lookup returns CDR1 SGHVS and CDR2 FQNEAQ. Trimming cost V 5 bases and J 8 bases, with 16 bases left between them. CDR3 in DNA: TGTGCCAGCAGCGGCAGACAGGAGGTTGACATTCAGTACTTC. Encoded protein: CASSGRQEVDIQYF.

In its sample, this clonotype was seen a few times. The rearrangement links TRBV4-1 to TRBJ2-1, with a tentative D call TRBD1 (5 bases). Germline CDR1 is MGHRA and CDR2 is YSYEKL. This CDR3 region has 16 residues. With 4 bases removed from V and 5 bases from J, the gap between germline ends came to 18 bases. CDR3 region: CASSRPTSDSHNEQFF. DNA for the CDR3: TGCGCCAGCAGCCGCCCTACTTCTGACAGCCACAATGAGCAGTTCTTC.

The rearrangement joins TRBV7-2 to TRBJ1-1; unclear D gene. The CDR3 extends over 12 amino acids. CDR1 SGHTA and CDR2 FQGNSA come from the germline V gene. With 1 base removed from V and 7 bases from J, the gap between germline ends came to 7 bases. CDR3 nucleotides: TGTGCCAGCAGCTTAGTGGGGTTTGAAGCTTTCTTT. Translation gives CASSLVGFEAFF. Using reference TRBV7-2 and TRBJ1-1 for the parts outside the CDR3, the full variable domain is GAGVSQSPSNKVTEKGKDVELRCDPISGHTALYWYRQSLGQGLEFLIYFQGNSAPDKSGLPSDRFSAERTGGSVSTLTIQRTQQEDSAVYLCASSLVGFEAFFGQGTRLTVV.

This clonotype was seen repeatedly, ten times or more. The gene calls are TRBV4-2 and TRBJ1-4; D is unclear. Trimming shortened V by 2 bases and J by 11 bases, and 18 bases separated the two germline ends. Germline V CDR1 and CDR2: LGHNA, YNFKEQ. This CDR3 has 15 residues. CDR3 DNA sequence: TGTGCCAGCAGCCAACTTCGACCCCCCCTCGACAAACTGTTTTTT. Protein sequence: CASSQLRPPLDKLFF.

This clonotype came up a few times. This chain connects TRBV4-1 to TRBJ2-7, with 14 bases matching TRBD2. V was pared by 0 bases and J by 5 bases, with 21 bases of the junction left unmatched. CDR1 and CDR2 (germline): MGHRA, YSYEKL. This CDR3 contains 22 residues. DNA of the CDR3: TGCGCCAGCAGCCAAGATCGGCCGGCGGGACTAGCGGGGGAGCTCCAAAGGAACGAGCAGTACGTC. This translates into CASSQDRPAGLAGELQRNEQYV.

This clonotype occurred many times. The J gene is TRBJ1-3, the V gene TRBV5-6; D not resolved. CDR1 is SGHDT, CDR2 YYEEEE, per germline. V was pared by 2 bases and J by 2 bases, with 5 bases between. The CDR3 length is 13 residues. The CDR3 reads CASSFGTGNTIYF. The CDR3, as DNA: TGTGCCAGCAGCTTTGGGACTGGAAACACCATATATTTT.

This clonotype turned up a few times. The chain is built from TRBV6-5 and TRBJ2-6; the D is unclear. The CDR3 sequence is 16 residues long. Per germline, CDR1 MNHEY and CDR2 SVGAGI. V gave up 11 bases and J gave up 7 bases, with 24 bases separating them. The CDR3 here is CAGDLVTIRCANVLTF. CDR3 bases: TGTGCCGGAGATTTAGTGACAATTAGATGTGCCAACGTCCTGACTTTC.

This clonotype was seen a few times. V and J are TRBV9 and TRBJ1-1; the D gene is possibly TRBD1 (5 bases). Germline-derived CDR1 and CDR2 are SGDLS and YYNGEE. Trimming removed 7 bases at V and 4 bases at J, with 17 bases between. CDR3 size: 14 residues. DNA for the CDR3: TGTGCCAGCGGCCGGGGCGGGGCGGTCACTGAAGCTTTCTTT. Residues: CASGRGGAVTEAFF.

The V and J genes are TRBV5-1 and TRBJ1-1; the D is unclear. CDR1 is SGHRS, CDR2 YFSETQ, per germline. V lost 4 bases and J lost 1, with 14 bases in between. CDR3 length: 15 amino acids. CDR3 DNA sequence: TGCGCCAGCAGCCTTTCTTCCTCCGGGAACACTGAAGCTTTCTTT. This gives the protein CASSLSSSGNTEAFF.

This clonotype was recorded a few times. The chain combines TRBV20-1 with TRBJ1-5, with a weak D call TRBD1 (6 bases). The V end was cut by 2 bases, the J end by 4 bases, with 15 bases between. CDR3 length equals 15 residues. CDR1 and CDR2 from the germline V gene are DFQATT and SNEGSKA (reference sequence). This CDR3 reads CSARHLTGANQPQHF. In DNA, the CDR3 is TGCAGTGCTAGACATTTGACAGGAGCGAATCAGCCCCAGCATTTT.

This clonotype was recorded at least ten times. The CDR3 DNA follows: TGTGCCAGCAGTCAAGGAGCTGGGAACACTGAAGCTTTCTTT. Its translation is CASSQGAGNTEAFF. V is TRBV6-6 and J is TRBJ1-1; D ambiguous. V dropped 5 bases and J dropped 1 base, with 11 bases sitting between them. This CDR3 contains 14 residues. In germline, CDR1 is MNHNY, CDR2 SVGAGI (reference sequence).

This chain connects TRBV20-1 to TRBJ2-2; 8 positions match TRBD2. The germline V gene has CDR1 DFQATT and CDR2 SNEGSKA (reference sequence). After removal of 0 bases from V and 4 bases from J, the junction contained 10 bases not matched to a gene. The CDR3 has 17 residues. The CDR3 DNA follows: TGCAGTGCTAGAGATTTCGGTAGCGGGGCTATCACCGGGGAGCTGTTTTTT. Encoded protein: CSARDFGSGAITGELFF.

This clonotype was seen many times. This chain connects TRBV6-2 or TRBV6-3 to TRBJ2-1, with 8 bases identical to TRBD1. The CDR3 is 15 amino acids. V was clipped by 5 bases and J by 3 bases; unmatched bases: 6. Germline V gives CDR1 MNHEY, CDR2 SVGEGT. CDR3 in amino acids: CASSPQGAFYNEQFF. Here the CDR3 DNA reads TGTGCCAGCAGTCCCCAGGGGGCCTTCTACAATGAGCAGTTCTTC.

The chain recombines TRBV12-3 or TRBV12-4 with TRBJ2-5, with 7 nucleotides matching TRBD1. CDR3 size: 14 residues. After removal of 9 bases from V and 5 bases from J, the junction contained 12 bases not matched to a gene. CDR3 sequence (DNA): TGTGCCAGTGCCCTGACAGGGCCAACGGAGACCCAGTACTTC. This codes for CASALTGPTETQYF.

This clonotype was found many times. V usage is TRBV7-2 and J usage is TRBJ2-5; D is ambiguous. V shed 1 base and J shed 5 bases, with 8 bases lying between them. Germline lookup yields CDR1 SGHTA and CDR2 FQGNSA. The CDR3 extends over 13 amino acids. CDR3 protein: CASSLGGVETQYF. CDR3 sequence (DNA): TGTGCCAGCAGCTTAGGTGGGGTGGAGACCCAGTACTTC.

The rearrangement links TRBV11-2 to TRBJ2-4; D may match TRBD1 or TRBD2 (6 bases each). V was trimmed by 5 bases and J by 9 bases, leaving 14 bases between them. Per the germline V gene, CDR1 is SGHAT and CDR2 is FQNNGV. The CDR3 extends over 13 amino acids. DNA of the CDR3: TGTGCCAGCAGCCTTTCTAGGGGGGTCATTCAGTACTTC. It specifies CASSLSRGVIQYF.

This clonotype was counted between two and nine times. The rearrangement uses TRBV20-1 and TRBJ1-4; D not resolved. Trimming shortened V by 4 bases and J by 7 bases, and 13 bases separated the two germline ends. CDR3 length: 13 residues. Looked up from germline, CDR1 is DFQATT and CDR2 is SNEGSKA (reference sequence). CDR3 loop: CSATRASGEKLFF. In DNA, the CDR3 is TGCAGTGCTACCCGGGCCTCCGGTGAAAAACTGTTTTTT.

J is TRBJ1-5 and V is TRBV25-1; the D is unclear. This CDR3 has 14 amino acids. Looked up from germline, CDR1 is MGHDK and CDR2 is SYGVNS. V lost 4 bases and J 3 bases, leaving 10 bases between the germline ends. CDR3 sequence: CASSGSYPNQPQHF. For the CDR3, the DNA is TGTGCCAGCAGTGGGTCATATCCCAATCAGCCCCAGCATTTT.